This is a list of T cell receptor beta chains from one sample in a study of blood T cell repertoires in COVID-19. Profiled with immunoSEQ multiplex PCR; TCRdb holds only in-frame clones, not every one. The sample has approximately 240,000 clones, 84% seen once. The sequenced material came from peripheral blood. These receptors were collected from a woman aged 60-70 years with acute or convalescent COVID-19. Each CDR3 is given with its conserved first and last residue.

len,v_gene,CDR3aa
12,TRBV29-1,CSVTTGGDIQYF
12,TRBV5-4,CASSLSGTEAFF
14,TRBV3-1/TRBV3-2,CASSQEGTSGGYTF
16,TRBV4-2,CASSQEVVSTNYGYTF
15,TRBV7-3,CASSLTSGGKNEQFF
15,TRBV7-6,CASSAGLSGNQPQHF
13,TRBV6-5,CASSYGGTGEAFF
14,TRBV6-5,CASSRGLIGAGYTF
16,TRBV3-1/TRBV3-2,CASSQDETADNEKLFF
15,TRBV10-3,CAIRGDKASNQPQHF
17,TRBV28,CASSQSGGPLSYNEQFF
14,TRBV28,CASSLGTGSYEQYF
15,TRBV19,CASTFGQGEWAEAFF
18,TRBV3-1/TRBV3-2,CASSHLTSGGSLQETQYF
17,TRBV4-1,CASSLGTGFLGANVLTF
16,TRBV3-1/TRBV3-2,CASSLAGGRLNTEAFF
19,TRBV19,CASSIWLGDAQGSNQPQHF
15,TRBV2,CASSEAAGRRETQYF
12,TRBV25-1,CASSDFSYEQYF
15,TRBV4-2,CASSQGSGMNTEAFF
13,TRBV7-2,CASSSGLVSEQFF
13,TRBV5-6,CASSFQLAGELFF
13,TRBV5-4,CASSLGPNQPQHF
16,TRBV25-1,CASSDDSVSSGNTIYF
15,TRBV7-2,CASSLTSGGAREQFF
14,TRBV10-3,CAISVGGIDYGYTF
17,TRBV5-6,CASSPRFGTGDNSPLHF
15,TRBV5-1,CASSSPGPLSYEQYF
16,TRBV4-2,CASSSPRTGFSYEQYF
13,TRBV12-3/TRBV12-4,CASSLWVEGTQYF
13,TRBV6-1,CASSEGPGGEAFF
15,TRBV5-1,CASSNRGGDGNGYTF
16,TRBV6-4,CASSLRGTQGANIQYF
14,TRBV30,CAGRTGEHTDTQYF
13,TRBV2,CASSGLSGNTIYF
13,TRBV5-6,CASSLGGATEAFF
14,TRBV9,CASSVGTLAGELFF
14,TRBV6-2/TRBV6-3,CASSYSSRNTEAFF
13,TRBV4-3,CASSQGTSQPQHF
13,TRBV9,CASSTGDGYGYTF
16,TRBV7-8,CASSWGQGASGNTIYF
14,TRBV30,CAWSRDSGNYGYTF
15,TRBV4-1,CASSLGGAVTGELFF
17,TRBV15,CATSRGLGGGSNQPQHF
14,TRBV15,CATSSRLGTDTQYF
14,TRBV9,CASSESGLTAEAFF
13,TRBV28,CASSLRTQETQYF
14,TRBV2,CASSQQGSYTEAFF
14,TRBV5-6,CASTHGQAIYGYTF
15,TRBV27,CASSRRQGGTDTQYF
13,TRBV5-4,CASSLAPGNGYTF
15,TRBV19,CASSIYEVPYNEQFF
14,TRBV5-6,CASSLLSFGNTIYF
14,TRBV7-8,CASSLDSMNTEAFF
16,TRBV5-1,CASSPPAPGGVGEQFF